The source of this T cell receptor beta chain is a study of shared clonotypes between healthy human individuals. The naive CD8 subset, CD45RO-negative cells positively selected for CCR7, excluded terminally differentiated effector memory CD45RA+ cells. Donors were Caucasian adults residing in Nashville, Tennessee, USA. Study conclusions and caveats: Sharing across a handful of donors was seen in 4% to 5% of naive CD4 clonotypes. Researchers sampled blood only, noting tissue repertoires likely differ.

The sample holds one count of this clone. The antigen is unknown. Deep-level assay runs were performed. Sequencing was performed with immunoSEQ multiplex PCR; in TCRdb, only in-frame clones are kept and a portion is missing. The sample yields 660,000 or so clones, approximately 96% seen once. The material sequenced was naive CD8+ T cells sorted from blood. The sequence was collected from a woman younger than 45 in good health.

The CDR3 region has the DNA TGTGCCAGCAGTCGGGGGTTCTCCTACGAGCAGTACTTC. Protein product: CASSRGFSYEQYF. The rearrangement joins TRBV7-2 to TRBJ2-7, with D maybe TRBD2 (6 bases). V dropped 6 bases and J dropped 0 bases, with 9 bases sitting between them. CDR3 length equals 13 residues. The germline V gene has CDR1 SGHTA and CDR2 FQGNSA.